Listed here are 18 T cell receptor beta chains from one sample, sequenced in a study of cytotoxic CD8 clonotypes in ibrutinib-treated CLL. Generated by immunoSEQ multiplex PCR, the TCRdb table keeps only in-frame clones and is missing some. The profile covers about 86,000 clones, with 86% appearing a single time and under 6.5% taken by the ten largest. The input for sequencing was PBMCs, taken before ibrutinib treatment. The receptor source for this set is a human donor with chronic lymphocytic leukemia.

The chain couples TRBV7-6 to TRBJ1-1; D is ambiguous. Germline CDR1 reads SGHVS; CDR2 reads FNYEAQ. This CDR3 spans 18 amino acids. Trimming stripped 5 bases from V and 5 bases from J, with 27 bases between. The CDR3 loop is CASSARTRLRVKGTEAFF. CDR3 DNA: TGTGCCAGCAGCGCCAGGACTCGACTAAGGGTAAAGGGAACTGAAGCTTTCTTT.

The V call is TRBV19, the J call TRBJ2-5; no firm D call. The V end was cut by 4 bases, the J end by 1 base, with 10 bases between. CDR1 LNHDA and CDR2 SQIVND come from the germline V gene (reference sequence). The CDR3 has 14 amino acids. In nucleotides, the CDR3 is TGTGCCAGTAGTAAATACGGAGTCCAAGAGACCCAGTACTTC. Amino acids: CASSKYGVQETQYF.

The CDR3 is CASSMGSVPRETQYF. The CDR3 region has the DNA TGTGCCAGTAGTATGGGCTCCGTCCCAAGGGAGACCCAGTACTTC. V is TRBV19 and J is TRBJ2-5, with D uncertain. Germline CDR1 is LNHDA and CDR2 is SQIVND (reference sequence). The V gene lost 3 bases and the J gene lost 5 bases, with 16 bases spanning the gap. The CDR3 spans 15 residues. Together with reference TRBV19 and TRBJ2-5, the CDR3 gives the full variable domain: DGGITQSPKYLFRKEGQNVTLSCEQNLNHDAMYWYRQDPGQGLRLIYYSQIVNDFQKGDIAEGYSVSREKKESFPLTVTSAQKNPTAFYLCASSMGSVPRETQYFGPGTRLLVL.

This clone was seen just once. This chain uses TRBV5-4 with TRBJ2-5, with D tentatively TRBD2 (6 bases). CDR3 length: 16 amino acids. Trimming pared 0 bases from V and 4 bases from J, leaving 16 bases between. Germline values: CDR1 SGHNT, CDR2 YYREEE (reference sequence). CDR3 DNA sequence: TGTGCCAGCAGCTTGGCCCCCTCACGGGAGAGAGAGACCCAGTACTTC. It encodes CASSLAPSRERETQYF.

This chain connects TRBV27 to TRBJ2-3; 10 bases line up with TRBD2. There are 18 residues in the CDR3. The germline V gene has CDR1 MNHEY and CDR2 SMNVEV (reference sequence). Trimming removed 7 bases from V and 1 base from J; junction bases left unmatched: 14. This CDR3 is CASTVRSGRARGTDTQYF. CDR3 bases: TGTGCCAGCACGGTGAGAAGCGGGAGGGCCAGGGGCACAGATACGCAGTATTTT.

V and J are TRBV6-5 and TRBJ2-7, with D maybe TRBD2 (6 bases). Per germline, CDR1 MNHEY and CDR2 SVGAGI. Trimming pared 2 bases from V and 6 bases from J, leaving 8 bases between. The CDR3 loop spans 12 amino acids. The CDR3 is CASSYAGREQYF. The CDR3 DNA reads as TGTGCCAGCAGTTACGCGGGGCGCGAGCAGTACTTC.

V and J are TRBV28 and TRBJ1-2, with D perhaps matching TRBD1 (6 bases). The CDR3 runs to 14 residues. Trimming removed 5 bases from V and 3 bases from J, with 13 bases in between. Germline assignment: CDR1 MDHEN and CDR2 SYDVKM. For the CDR3, the DNA is TGTGCCAGCAGTCAAGGGGGAGGGTACTATGGCTACACCTTC. Protein sequence: CASSQGGGYYGYTF.

This chain joins TRBV30 and TRBJ1-4; 9 bases align to TRBD1. The germline CDR1 and CDR2 sequences are GTSNPN and SVGIG (reference sequence). The CDR3 is 19 residues long. After removal of 0 bases from V and 2 bases from J, the junction contained 13 bases not matched to a gene. Written as DNA, the CDR3 is TGTGCCTGGAGTGTACTTAGGACAGGGGAAAGTCGGACTAATGAAAAACTGTTTTTT. Its protein product is CAWSVLRTGESRTNEKLFF.

The chain couples TRBV6-5 to TRBJ1-2; 11 bases line up with TRBD1. The CDR3 loop spans 13 amino acids. Germline V gene data show CDR1 as MNHEY and CDR2 as SVGAGI. V trimming: 6 bases; J trimming: 7 bases; junction bases outside the gene matches: 4. CDR3 in amino acids: CASRVGTGGGYTF. DNA of the CDR3: TGTGCCAGCAGAGTAGGGACAGGGGGTGGCTACACCTTC.

DNA of the CDR3: TGTGCCAGCAGTTTAAGGCAGGGGAACAATGAGCAGTTCTTC. This sequence encodes CASSLRQGNNEQFF. The chain links TRBV28 to TRBJ2-1; a possible D gene is TRBD1 (6 bases). The ends were cut back, 2 bases at V and 5 bases at J, with 10 bases in the middle. The CDR3 is 14 amino acids. Germline V gene lookup returns CDR1 MDHEN and CDR2 SYDVKM.

This clone was recorded once. The chain carries TRBV27 and TRBJ1-1, with 7 bases matching TRBD1. V trimming: 6 bases; J trimming: 0 bases; junction bases outside the gene matches: 4. CDR3 length: 14 residues. Germline V gene sequence: CDR1 MNHEY, CDR2 SMNVEV (reference sequence). CDR3 sequence (DNA): TGTGCCAGCAGATCGGGACAGCTGAACACTGAAGCTTTCTTT. Its translation is CASRSGQLNTEAFF.

This clone occurred once. The rearrangement uses TRBV27 and TRBJ1-2; 8 nucleotides align to TRBD1. This CDR3 contains 13 residues. Germline V CDR1 and CDR2: MNHEY, SMNVEV (reference sequence). V lost 5 bases and J lost 6; bases outside the gene matches: 5. CDR3 sequence reads: CASSRQGRNGYTF. The DNA for the CDR3 is TGTGCCAGCAGTCGACAGGGGAGAAATGGCTACACCTTC.

This rearrangement joins TRBV15 to TRBJ1-1, with a possible D match to TRBD1 (5 bases). This CDR3 has 15 residues. The V end lost 0 bases, the J end lost 9 bases, and 17 bases lay between the germline ends. From germline, CDR1 is LNHNV and CDR2 YYDKDF (reference sequence). CDR3 region: CATSREGWGSNKAFF. DNA of the CDR3: TGTGCCACCAGCAGAGAGGGGTGGGGCTCCAATAAAGCTTTCTTT.

The genes are TRBV7-8 and TRBJ2-2, with D tentatively TRBD1 or TRBD2 (5 bases each). The CDR3 is 18 residues long. The germline V gene has CDR1 SGHVS and CDR2 FQNEAQ. Trimming removed 7 bases from V and 1 base from J, with 22 bases in between. The CDR3 here is CASKEGRYGGGNTGELFF. The CDR3 DNA reads as TGTGCCAGCAAAGAGGGGCGGTATGGCGGAGGGAACACCGGGGAGCTGTTTTTT.

This chain joins TRBV5-1 and TRBJ1-2; D unclear. Germline values: CDR1 SGHRS, CDR2 YFSETQ. The CDR3 loop spans 15 amino acids. V lost 0 bases to trimming and J lost 5 bases, with 14 bases between them. The CDR3 sequence is CASSLAGGPEYGYTF. DNA of the CDR3: TGCGCCAGCAGCTTGGCAGGAGGGCCCGAATATGGCTACACCTTC.

The chain joins TRBV9 to TRBJ2-1; D gene unclear. There are 15 residues in the CDR3. Between the trimmed V and J ends, which lost 3 bases and 4 bases, there was a span of 14 bases. Germline V gene sequence: CDR1 SGDLS, CDR2 YYNGEE. The CDR3 DNA sequence: TGTGCCAGCAGCGCCCCCCCGGCCCAATACAATGAGCAGTTCTTC. It yields the protein CASSAPPAQYNEQFF.

The CDR3 is CASSGRLAGGAETQYF. The CDR3 DNA sequence: TGTGCCAGCAGCGGAAGACTAGCGGGAGGGGCGGAGACCCAGTACTTC. The chain recombines TRBV11-2 with TRBJ2-5; 14 bases match TRBD2. Germline lookup yields CDR1 SGHAT and CDR2 FQNNGV. CDR3 length: 16 amino acids. After removal of 5 bases from V and 5 bases from J, the junction contained 7 bases not matched to a gene.

This chain joins TRBV29-1 and TRBJ1-2; D is ambiguous. Looked up from germline, CDR1 is SQVTM and CDR2 is ANQGSEA. This CDR3 comprises 14 residues. Trimming stripped 2 bases from V and 4 bases from J, with 14 bases between. CDR3 nucleotides: TGCAGCGTTGAACGCCCGGGAGATAGCTATGGCTACACCTTC. It codes for CSVERPGDSYGYTF.